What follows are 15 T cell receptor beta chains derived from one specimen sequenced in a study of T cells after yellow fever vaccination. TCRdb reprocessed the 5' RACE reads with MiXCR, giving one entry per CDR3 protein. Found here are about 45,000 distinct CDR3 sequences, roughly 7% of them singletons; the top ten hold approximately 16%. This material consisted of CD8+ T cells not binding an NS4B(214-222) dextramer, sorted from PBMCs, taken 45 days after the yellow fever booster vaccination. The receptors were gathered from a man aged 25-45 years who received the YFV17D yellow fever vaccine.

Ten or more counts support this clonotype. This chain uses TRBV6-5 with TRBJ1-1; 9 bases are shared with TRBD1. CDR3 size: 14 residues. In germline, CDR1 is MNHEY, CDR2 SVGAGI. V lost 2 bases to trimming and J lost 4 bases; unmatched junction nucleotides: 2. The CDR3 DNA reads TGTGCCAGCAGTTACGGACAGGGGATCACTGAAGCTTTCTTT. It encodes CASSYGQGITEAFF.

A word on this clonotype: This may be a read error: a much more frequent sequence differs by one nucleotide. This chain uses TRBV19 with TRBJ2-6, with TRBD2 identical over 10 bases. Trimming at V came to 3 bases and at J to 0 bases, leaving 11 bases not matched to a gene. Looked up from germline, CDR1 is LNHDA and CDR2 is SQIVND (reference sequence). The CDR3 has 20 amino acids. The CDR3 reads CASSMEELAGHTSGANVLTF. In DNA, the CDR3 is TGTGCCAGTAGTATGGAAGAACTAGCGGGACACACCTCTGGGGCCAACGTCCTGACTTTC.

Written as DNA, the CDR3 is TGTGCCAGCAGCTTGGGGGACCCAGGGGGTGAAAAACTGTTTTTT. Translated, it gives CASSLGDPGGEKLFF. V usage is TRBV5-5 and J usage is TRBJ1-4; 7 bases are shared with TRBD1. The CDR3 spans 15 residues. Unmatched junction bases numbered 6, after V lost 0 bases and J lost 7 bases. From germline, CDR1 is SGHKS and CDR2 YYEKEE (reference sequence).

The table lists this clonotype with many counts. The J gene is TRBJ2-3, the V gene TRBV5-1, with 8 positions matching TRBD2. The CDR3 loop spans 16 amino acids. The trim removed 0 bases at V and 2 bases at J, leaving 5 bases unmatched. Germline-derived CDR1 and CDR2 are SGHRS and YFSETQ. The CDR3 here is CASSLAGTRATDTQYF. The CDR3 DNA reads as TGCGCCAGCAGCTTGGCCGGGACTAGGGCCACAGATACGCAGTATTTT.

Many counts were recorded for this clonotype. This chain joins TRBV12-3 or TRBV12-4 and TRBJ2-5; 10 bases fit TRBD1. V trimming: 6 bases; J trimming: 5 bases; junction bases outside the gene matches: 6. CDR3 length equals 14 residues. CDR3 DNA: TGTGCCAGCAGCCTGGGACAGGGGATGGAGACCCAGTACTTC. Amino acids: CASSLGQGMETQYF.

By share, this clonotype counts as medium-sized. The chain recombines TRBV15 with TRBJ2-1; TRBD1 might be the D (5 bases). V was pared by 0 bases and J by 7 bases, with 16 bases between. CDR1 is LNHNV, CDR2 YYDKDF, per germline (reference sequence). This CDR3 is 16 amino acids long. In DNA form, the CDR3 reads TGTGCCACCAGCAGAGATGTGGGGCTTGGATCGAATGAGCAGTTCTTC. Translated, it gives CATSRDVGLGSNEQFF.

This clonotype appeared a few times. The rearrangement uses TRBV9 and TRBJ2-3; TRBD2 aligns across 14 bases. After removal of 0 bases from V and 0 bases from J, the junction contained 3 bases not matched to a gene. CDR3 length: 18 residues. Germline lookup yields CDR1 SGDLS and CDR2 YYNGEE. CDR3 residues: CASSVGLAGGTSTDTQYF. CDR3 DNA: TGTGCCAGCAGCGTAGGACTAGCGGGAGGGACTAGCACAGATACGCAGTATTTT.

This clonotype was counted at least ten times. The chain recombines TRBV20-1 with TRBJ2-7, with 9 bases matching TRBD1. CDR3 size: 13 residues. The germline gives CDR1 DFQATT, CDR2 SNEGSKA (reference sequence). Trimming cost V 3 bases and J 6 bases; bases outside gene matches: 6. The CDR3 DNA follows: TGCAGTGCTAGCGGGACAGGGAAGGGCGAGCAGTACTTC. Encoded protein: CSASGTGKGEQYF.

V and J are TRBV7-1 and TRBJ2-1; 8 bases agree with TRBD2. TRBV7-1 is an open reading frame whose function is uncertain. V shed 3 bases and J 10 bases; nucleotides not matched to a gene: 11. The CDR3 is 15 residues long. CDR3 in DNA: TGTGCCAGCAGCTCCGGGACTAGACTGGGAGGAGAGCAGTTCTTC. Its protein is CASSSGTRLGGEQFF.

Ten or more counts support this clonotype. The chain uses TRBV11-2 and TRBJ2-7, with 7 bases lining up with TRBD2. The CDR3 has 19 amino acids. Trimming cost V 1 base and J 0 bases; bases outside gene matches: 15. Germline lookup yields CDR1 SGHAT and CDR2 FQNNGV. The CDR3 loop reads CASSLVPSRLARYSYEQYF. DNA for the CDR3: TGTGCCAGCAGCTTAGTCCCCTCCAGACTAGCCCGTTACTCCTACGAGCAGTACTTC. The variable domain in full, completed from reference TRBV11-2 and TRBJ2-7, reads EAGVAQSPRYKIIEKRQSVAFWCNPISGHATLYWYQQILGQGPKLLIQFQNNGVVDDSQLPKDRFSAERLKGVDSTLKIQPAKLEDSAVYLCASSLVPSRLARYSYEQYFGPGTRLTVT.

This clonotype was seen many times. In DNA, the CDR3 is TGCGCCAGCAGCCCTTGGGGGGGGACAGGGGCCCCAGATACGCAGTATTTT. Translation gives CASSPWGGTGAPDTQYF. This chain joins TRBV5-1 and TRBJ2-3; TRBD1 matches 10 bases. Germline values: CDR1 SGHRS, CDR2 YFSETQ. The CDR3 covers 17 residues. The J segment lost 4 bases and the V segment lost 4 bases, leaving 12 bases of the junction unmatched.

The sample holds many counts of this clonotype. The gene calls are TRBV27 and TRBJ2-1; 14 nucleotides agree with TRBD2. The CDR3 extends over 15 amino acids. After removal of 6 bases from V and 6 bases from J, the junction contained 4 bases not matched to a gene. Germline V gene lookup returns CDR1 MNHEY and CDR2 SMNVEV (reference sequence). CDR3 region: CASSLGTSGSNEQFF. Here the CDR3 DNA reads TGTGCCAGCAGCTTAGGGACTAGCGGGAGCAATGAGCAGTTCTTC.

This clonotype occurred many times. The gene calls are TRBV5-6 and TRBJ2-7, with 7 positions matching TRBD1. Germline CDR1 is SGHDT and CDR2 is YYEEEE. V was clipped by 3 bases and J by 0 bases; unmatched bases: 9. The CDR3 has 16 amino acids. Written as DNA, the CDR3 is TGTGCCAGCAGCTCCGTCGGACAGGCACACTCCTACGAGCAGTACTTC. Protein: CASSSVGQAHSYEQYF.

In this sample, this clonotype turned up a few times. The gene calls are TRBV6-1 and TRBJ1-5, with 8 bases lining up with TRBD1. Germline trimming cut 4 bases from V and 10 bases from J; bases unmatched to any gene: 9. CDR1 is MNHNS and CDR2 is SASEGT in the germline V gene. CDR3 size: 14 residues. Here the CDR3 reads CASSGDLQGVPQHF. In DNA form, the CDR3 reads TGTGCCAGCAGTGGGGATTTACAGGGGGTCCCCCAGCATTTT.

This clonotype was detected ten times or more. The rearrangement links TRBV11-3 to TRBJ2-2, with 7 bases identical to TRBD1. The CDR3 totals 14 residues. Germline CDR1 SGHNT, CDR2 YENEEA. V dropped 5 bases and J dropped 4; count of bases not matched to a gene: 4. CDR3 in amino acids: CASSQRDSTGELFF. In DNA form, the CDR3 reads TGTGCCAGCAGCCAACGGGACAGCACCGGGGAGCTGTTTTTT.